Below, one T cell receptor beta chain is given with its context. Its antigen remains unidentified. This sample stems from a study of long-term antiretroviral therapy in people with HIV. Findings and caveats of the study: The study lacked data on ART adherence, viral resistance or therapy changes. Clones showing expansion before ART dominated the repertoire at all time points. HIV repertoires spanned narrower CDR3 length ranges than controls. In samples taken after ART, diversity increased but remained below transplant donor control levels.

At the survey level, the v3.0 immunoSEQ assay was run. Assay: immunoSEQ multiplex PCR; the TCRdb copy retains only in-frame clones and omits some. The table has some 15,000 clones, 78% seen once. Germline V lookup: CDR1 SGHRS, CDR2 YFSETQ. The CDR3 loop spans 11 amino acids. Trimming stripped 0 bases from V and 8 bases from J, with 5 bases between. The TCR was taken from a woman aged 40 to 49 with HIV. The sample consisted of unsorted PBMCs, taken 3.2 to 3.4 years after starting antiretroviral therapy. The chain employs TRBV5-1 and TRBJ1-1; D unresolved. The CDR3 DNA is TGCGCCAGCAGCTTGGGAGGGGAAGCTTTCTTT. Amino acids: CASSLGGEAFF.